Presented here are 31 T cell receptor beta chains from one specimen sequenced in a study of T cell responses to AZD1222 COVID-19 vaccine (dated by TCRdb to the early 2020s). Read against the paper, the sample's time point label means: baseline before first vaccination. Library preparation was by the immunoSEQ multiplex PCR assay. The clones in this table, taken by TCRdb from immuneACCESS, are in-frame only. Not every clone is retained; where verified, under half of the shortfall comes from an unresolved V gene, and the cause of the rest is unknown. The sample yields roughly 130,000 clones; approximately 85% were counted once. In total, the top ten clones hold under 2% of the sample. The sequences come from peripheral blood, collected on day 0 of AZD1222 vaccination. The receptors come from an adult in good health.

V is TRBV11-3 and J is TRBJ2-6; unclear D gene. Trimming removed 5 bases at V and 3 bases at J, with 5 bases between. Germline V gives CDR1 SGHNT, CDR2 YENEEA. There are 13 residues in the CDR3. The CDR3 region is CASSPNGANVLTF. The CDR3 coding sequence is TGTGCCAGCAGCCCAAATGGGGCCAACGTCCTGACTTTC.

J is TRBJ2-5 and V is TRBV7-3; a weak D match, TRBD2 (6 bases). This CDR3 contains 13 residues. Germline CDR1 reads SGHTA; CDR2 reads FQGTGA. Trimming stripped 5 bases from V and 9 bases from J, with 16 bases between. Written as DNA, the CDR3 is TGTGCCAGCAGCCCCCCTGGTGGCGGGGCCCAGTACTTC. Its protein is CASSPPGGGAQYF.

Remarks on this clone: An end of the junction differs from the germline gene, which may be a read error. This chain links TRBV3-1 (or the pseudogene TRBV3-2) with TRBJ1-3; D gene uncertain. CDR1 is LGHDT, CDR2 YNNKEL, per germline (reference sequence). The CDR3 length is 14 residues. The DNA of the CDR3 is TGTGCCAGCGGCCAAACGGGCCCTACGAACACCATATATTTT. Translating it yields CASGQTGPTNTIYF.

As concerns this clone: Other DNA sequences of this sample code for an identical CDR3. The V and J genes are TRBV10-3 and TRBJ1-6; no reliable D call. V lost 2 bases and J 7 bases, leaving 6 bases between the germline ends. CDR3 length equals 13 residues. Germline CDR1 is ENHRY and CDR2 is SYGVKD. CDR3: CAISEGVNSPLHF. CDR3 in DNA: TGTGCCATCAGTGAGGGGGTCAATTCACCCCTCCACTTT.

In nucleotides, the CDR3 is TGCGCCAGCAGGGGGACAGGAACCAACACTGAAGCTTTCTTT. Its protein is CASRGTGTNTEAFF. This chain links TRBV10-2 with TRBJ1-1, with 8 bases identical to TRBD1. This CDR3 has 14 residues. The germline CDR1 and CDR2 sequences are WSHSY and SAAADI. V was pared by 6 bases and J by 2 bases, with 5 bases of the junction left unmatched.

The chain has TRBV7-8 and TRBJ2-6, with 7 positions matching TRBD1. This CDR3 contains 16 residues. Germline trimming cut 5 bases from V and 0 bases from J; bases unmatched to any gene: 4. Germline-derived CDR1 and CDR2 are SGHVS and FQNEAQ. The CDR3 DNA is TGTGCCAGCAGCGCGACAGGGAACTCTGGGGCCAACGTCCTGACTTTC. This sequence encodes CASSATGNSGANVLTF.

The V and J genes are TRBV12-3 or TRBV12-4 and TRBJ2-2; D not certain. The CDR3 runs to 12 residues. The V end was cut by 5 bases, the J end by 7 bases, with 8 bases between. The CDR3 bases are TGTGCCAGCAGTCACTCCGGCGGGGAGCTGTTTTTT. Translation gives CASSHSGGELFF.

The rearrangement joins TRBV19 to TRBJ2-5; D is possibly TRBD1 (6 bases). CDR1 is LNHDA, CDR2 SQIVND, per germline (reference sequence). Trimming took 10 bases from V and 3 from J, leaving 12 bases between them. The CDR3 runs 12 residues. CDR3 DNA: TGTGCCAATAAACAGGGAGAAGAGACCCAGTACTTC. Translation: CANKQGEETQYF.

This sequence joins TRBV11-3 and TRBJ1-1, with D perhaps TRBD1 (6 bases). CDR1 SGHNT and CDR2 YENEEA come from the germline V gene. V was trimmed by 2 bases and J by 5 bases, leaving 9 bases between them. This CDR3 has 13 residues. This chain's CDR3 is CASSLTGFTEAFF. The CDR3 coding sequence is TGTGCCAGCAGCTTAACAGGGTTTACTGAAGCTTTCTTT. Full variable domain (outside the CDR3, taken from reference TRBV11-3 and TRBJ1-1): EAGVVQSPRYKIIEKKQPVAFWCNPISGHNTLYWYLQNLGQGPELLIRYENEEAVDDSQLPKDRFSAERLKGVDSTLKIQPAELGDSAVYLCASSLTGFTEAFFGQGTRLTVV.

This clone was seen more than once but under ten times. The V call is TRBV24-1, the J call TRBJ2-3; 8 nucleotides line up with TRBD2. V was clipped by 1 base and J by 11 bases; unmatched bases: 13. Germline CDR1 reads KGHDR; CDR2 reads SFDVKD. The CDR3 loop spans 16 amino acids. The CDR3 here is CATSDFSGLGLYRQYF. CDR3 nucleotide sequence: TGTGCCACCAGTGATTTTTCGGGACTAGGATTATATAGGCAGTATTTT.

The gene calls are TRBV23-1 and TRBJ1-4; D not resolved. TRBV23-1 counts as an open reading frame of uncertain function. The CDR3 covers 13 residues. V was shortened by 0 bases and J by 7 bases, with 6 bases between the two germline ends. Here the CDR3 reads CASSQSGVEKLFF. The CDR3, as DNA: TGCGCCAGCAGTCAATCTGGGGTTGAAAAACTGTTTTTT.

The genes are TRBV19 and TRBJ1-5; D is ambiguous. The CDR3 runs 15 residues. V lost 2 bases and J lost 0, with 8 bases in between. Germline-derived CDR1 and CDR2 are LNHDA and SQIVND (reference sequence). CDR3 in amino acids: CASSITENSNQPQHF. In nucleotides, the CDR3 is TGTGCCAGTAGTATAACGGAGAATAGCAATCAGCCCCAGCATTTT.

V usage is TRBV24-1 and J usage is TRBJ2-3, with D unclear. This CDR3 contains 15 residues. V was cut by 6 bases and J by 3 bases, with 15 bases left in between. The germline V gene encodes CDR1 KGHDR and CDR2 SFDVKD. This CDR3 is CATSRTRTGTDTQYF. The CDR3 nucleotides read TGTGCCACCAGTCGCACTCGAACTGGGACAGATACGCAGTATTTT.

The V and J genes are TRBV9 and TRBJ1-1; TRBD1 aligns across 8 bases. The CDR3 is 15 residues long. Trimming removed 3 bases from V and 3 bases from J; junction bases left unmatched: 7. CDR1 is SGDLS, CDR2 YYNGEE, per germline. CDR3 loop: CASSASGGIYTEAFF. CDR3 in DNA: TGTGCCAGCAGCGCCTCAGGGGGCATTTACACTGAAGCTTTCTTT. Full variable domain (missing parts from reference TRBV9 and TRBJ1-1): DSGVTQTPKHLITATGQRVTLRCSPRSGDLSVYWYQQSLDQGLQFLIQYYNGEERAKGNILERFSAQQFPDLHSELNLSSLELGDSALYFCASSASGGIYTEAFFGQGTRLTVV.

The chain links TRBV7-9 to TRBJ2-1; 7 positions agree with TRBD2. This CDR3 comprises 15 residues. The V gene's germline CDR1 is SEHNR and CDR2 FQNEAQ (reference sequence). Trimming took 8 bases from V and 2 from J; bases not matched to a gene: 9. The CDR3: CASGLGTNPYNEQFF. The CDR3 DNA is TGTGCCAGCGGCCTTGGGACTAACCCCTACAATGAGCAGTTCTTC.

The chain carries TRBV14 and TRBJ2-7, with 8 bases matching TRBD1. CDR1 is SGHDN and CDR2 is FVKESK in the germline V gene. This CDR3 region has 14 residues. J was trimmed by 6 bases and V by 7 bases; bases with no gene match: 11. The DNA for the CDR3 is TGTGCCAGCACCTTGAGACAGGGGTTGGGCGAGCAGTACTTC. This codes for CASTLRQGLGEQYF.

The chain employs TRBV15 and TRBJ1-2, with D uncertain. Per the germline V gene, CDR1 is LNHNV and CDR2 is YYDKDF (reference sequence). This CDR3 region has 17 residues. V was shortened by 1 base and J by 4 bases, with 19 bases between the two germline ends. CDR3 DNA sequence: TGTGCCACCAGCAGAGGAGGGAAGGTGGGTGGTAGCTATGGCTACACCTTC. This gives the protein CATSRGGKVGGSYGYTF.

The chain links TRBV28 to TRBJ2-5; no firm D call. The CDR3 has 10 residues. The germline V gene has CDR1 MDHEN and CDR2 SYDVKM. Trimming shortened V by 6 bases and J by 2 bases, and 1 base separated the two germline ends. The CDR3 loop is CASRQETQYF. In DNA, the CDR3 is TGTGCCAGCAGGCAAGAGACCCAGTACTTC.

The chain uses TRBV18 and TRBJ2-7; D is uncertain. The V and J ends lost 0 bases and 1 base respectively, with 7 bases between them. This CDR3 comprises 14 residues. CDR1 KGHSH and CDR2 LQKENI come from the germline V gene. The DNA for the CDR3 is TGTGCCAGCTCACCACCCGGCCAGTCCTACGAGCAGTACTTC. Protein: CASSPPGQSYEQYF. Drawing the rest from reference TRBV18 and TRBJ2-7, the complete variable domain is NAGVMQNPRHLVRRRGQEARLRCSPMKGHSHVYWYRQLPEEGLKFMVYLQKENIIDESGMPKERFSAEFPKEGPSILRIQQVVRGDSAAYFCASSPPGQSYEQYFGPGTRLTVT.

Here the CDR3 reads CASSYTNLGGSGYTF. The CDR3 DNA is TGTGCCAGCAGTTACACGAATTTAGGGGGCAGCGGCTACACCTTC. The J gene is TRBJ1-2, the V gene TRBV6-2 or TRBV6-3; 7 bases are shared with TRBD1. Trimming took 2 bases from V and 8 from J; bases not matched to a gene: 11. The CDR3 is 15 residues long. Germline CDR1 is MNHEY and CDR2 is SVGEGT.

V and J are TRBV12-5 and TRBJ2-5; 8 nucleotides agree with TRBD1. CDR3 size: 15 residues. The V gene's germline CDR1 is LGHNT and CDR2 FRNRAP. Losses at the gene ends were 6 bases for V and 5 bases for J; bases not matched to a gene: 11. CDR3 residues: CASGLGQGLWETQYF. The CDR3 nucleotides read TGTGCTAGTGGACTCGGACAGGGACTCTGGGAGACCCAGTACTTC. Together with reference TRBV12-5 and TRBJ2-5, the CDR3 gives the full variable domain: DARVTQTPRHKVTEMGQEVTMRCQPILGHNTVFWYRQTMMQGLELLAYFRNRAPLDDSGMPKDRFSAEMPDATLATLKIQPSEPRDSAVYFCASGLGQGLWETQYFGPGTRLLVL.

The rearrangement joins TRBV19 to TRBJ2-2; TRBD1 matches 7 bases. Looked up from germline, CDR1 is LNHDA and CDR2 is SQIVND (reference sequence). The length of the CDR3 is 14 residues. The ends lost 6 bases at V and 2 bases at J; junction bases unmatched: 3. The CDR3 nucleotides are TGTGCCAGTAGGGGGACAGTTAACACCGGGGAGCTGTTTTTT. Translation gives CASRGTVNTGELFF.

The chain carries TRBV6-4 and TRBJ1-2; D uncertain. Germline-derived CDR1 and CDR2 are MRHNA and SNTAGT. V was pared by 5 bases and J by 3 bases, with 16 bases between. The CDR3 spans 15 residues. CDR3 region: CASSRYKGSHYGYTF. The CDR3 DNA reads as TGTGCCAGCAGTCGATACAAAGGGAGCCACTATGGCTACACCTTC.

The chain uses TRBV7-8 and TRBJ2-7, with D perhaps assigned TRBD1 or TRBD2 (5 bases each). Germline CDR1 reads SGHVS; CDR2 reads FQNEAQ. The CDR3 consists of 15 residues. V was trimmed by 5 bases and J by 2 bases, leaving 16 bases between them. CDR3 in amino acids: CASSPGPMTTYEQYF. DNA of the CDR3: TGTGCCAGCAGCCCGGGACCGATGACGACCTACGAGCAGTACTTC.

The chain couples TRBV11-3 to TRBJ2-7; D unclear. The V gene lost 2 bases and the J gene lost 2 bases, with 4 bases spanning the gap. CDR3 length: 12 amino acids. CDR1 is SGHNT and CDR2 is YENEEA in the germline V gene. CDR3 sequence (DNA): TGTGCCAGCAGCTTAAAAGCCTACGAGCAGTACTTC. This sequence encodes CASSLKAYEQYF.

In its sample, this clone was seen once. J is TRBJ1-2 and V is TRBV5-1, with a weak D call TRBD1 (6 bases). V shed 6 bases and J shed 4 bases, with 16 bases lying between them. Germline lookup yields CDR1 SGHRS and CDR2 YFSETQ. CDR3 length: 14 residues. DNA of the CDR3: TGCGCCAGCACGACCTCGACAGGCGTCTATGGCTACACCTTC. Its translation: CASTTSTGVYGYTF.

The chain employs TRBV5-6 and TRBJ1-3; the D gene is possibly TRBD1 (5 bases). The CDR3 spans 14 residues. CDR1 and CDR2 (germline): SGHDT, YYEEEE. The V end lost 4 bases, the J end lost 0 bases, and 8 bases lay between the germline ends. DNA of the CDR3: TGTGCCAGCAGCGACAGCGGCTCTGGAAACACCATATATTTT. Residues: CASSDSGSGNTIYF.

This clone showed up just a few times. The V and J genes are TRBV10-1 and TRBJ2-7; D is ambiguous. The CDR3 extends over 14 amino acids. The V end lost 8 bases, the J end lost 2 bases, and 16 bases lay between the germline ends. Germline values: CDR1 WNHNN, CDR2 SYGVQD (reference sequence). The CDR3 is CASLPPPDPYEQYF. DNA for the CDR3: TGCGCCAGCCTTCCGCCCCCGGACCCCTACGAGCAGTACTTC.

This clone was recorded only once. The CDR3 reads CASSPGGGNQPQHF. DNA for the CDR3: TGTGCCAGCAGCCCCGGAGGGGGGAATCAGCCCCAGCATTTT. V gene TRBV7-2 combines with J gene TRBJ1-5; perhaps TRBD1 as D (6 bases). The CDR3 is 14 residues long. Germline V CDR1 and CDR2: SGHTA, FQGNSA. V gave up 5 bases and J gave up 4 bases, with 12 bases separating them.

The chain links TRBV27 to TRBJ2-1; TRBD1 agrees at 7 bases. Losses at the gene ends were 6 bases for V and 6 bases for J; bases not matched to a gene: 17. Per the germline V gene, CDR1 is MNHEY and CDR2 is SMNVEV (reference sequence). This CDR3 has 17 amino acids. CDR3 nucleotide sequence: TGTGCCAGCAGATCCCTCTCGGGACAGAGAAAGACCAATGAGCAGTTCTTC. This translates into CASRSLSGQRKTNEQFF.

V is TRBV7-9 and J is TRBJ1-1, with D perhaps TRBD1 (5 bases). Germline V CDR1 and CDR2: SEHNR, FQNEAQ (reference sequence). With 5 bases removed from V and 8 bases from J, the gap between germline ends came to 18 bases. The CDR3 has 14 residues. CDR3 bases: TGTGCCAGCAGCCATACCCATATAGCAGGGGAAGCTTTCTTT. This codes for CASSHTHIAGEAFF.